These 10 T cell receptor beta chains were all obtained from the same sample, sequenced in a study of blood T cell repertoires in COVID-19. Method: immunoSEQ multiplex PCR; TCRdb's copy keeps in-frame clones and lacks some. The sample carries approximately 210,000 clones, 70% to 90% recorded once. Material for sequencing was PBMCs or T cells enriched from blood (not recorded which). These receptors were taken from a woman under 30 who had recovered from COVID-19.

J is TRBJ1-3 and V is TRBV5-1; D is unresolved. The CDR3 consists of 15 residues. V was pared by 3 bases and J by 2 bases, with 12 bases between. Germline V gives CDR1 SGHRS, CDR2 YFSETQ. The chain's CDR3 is CASSSSGEPGNTIYF. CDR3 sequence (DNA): TGCGCCAGCAGCTCGTCCGGGGAGCCTGGAAACACCATATATTTT.

CDR3 in DNA: TGTGCCAGCAGTGAGGTGACAGTGGACACCGGGGAGCTGTTTTTT. This codes for CASSEVTVDTGELFF. The gene calls are TRBV2 and TRBJ2-2; a possible D gene is TRBD1 (5 bases). Trimming cost V 3 bases and J 3 bases, with 11 bases left between them. Germline loops: CDR1 SNHLY, CDR2 FYNNEI. CDR3 length equals 15 residues. The full variable domain, rest sourced from reference TRBV2 and TRBJ2-2, is EPEVTQTPSHQVTQMGQEVILRCVPISNHLYFYWYRQILGQKVEFLVSFYNNEISEKSEIFDDQFSVERPDGSNFTLKIRSTKLEDSAMYFCASSEVTVDTGELFFGEGSRLTVL.

The CDR3 protein is CATRQDLNSPLHF. The CDR3 DNA follows: TGTGCCACCCGACAGGATCTAAATTCACCCCTCCACTTT. The chain joins TRBV28 to TRBJ1-6, with a tentative D call TRBD1 (6 bases). CDR1 is MDHEN and CDR2 is SYDVKM in the germline V gene. V was clipped by 10 bases and J by 7 bases, with 14 bases between them. The CDR3 spans 13 residues.

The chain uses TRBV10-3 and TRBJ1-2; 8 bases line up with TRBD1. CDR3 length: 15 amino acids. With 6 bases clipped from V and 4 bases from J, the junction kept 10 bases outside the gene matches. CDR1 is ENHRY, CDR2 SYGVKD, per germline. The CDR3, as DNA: TGTGCCATCAGCGCTTCAGGGGGCGCGGGCTATGGCTACACCTTC. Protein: CAISASGGAGYGYTF.

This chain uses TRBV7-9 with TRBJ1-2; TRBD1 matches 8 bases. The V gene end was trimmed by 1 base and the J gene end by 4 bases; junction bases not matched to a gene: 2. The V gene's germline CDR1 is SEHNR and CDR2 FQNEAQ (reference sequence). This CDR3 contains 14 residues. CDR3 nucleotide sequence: TGTGCCAGCAGCTTAGACAGGGGGTCCTATGGCTACACCTTC. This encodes CASSLDRGSYGYTF.

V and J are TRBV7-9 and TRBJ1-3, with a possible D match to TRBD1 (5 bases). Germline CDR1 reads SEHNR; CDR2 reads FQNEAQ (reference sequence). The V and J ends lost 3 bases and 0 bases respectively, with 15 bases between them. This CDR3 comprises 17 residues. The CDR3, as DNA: TGTGCCAGCAGCTTGGGTCGCTTCGGGGGCTCTGGAAACACCATATATTTT. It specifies CASSLGRFGGSGNTIYF.

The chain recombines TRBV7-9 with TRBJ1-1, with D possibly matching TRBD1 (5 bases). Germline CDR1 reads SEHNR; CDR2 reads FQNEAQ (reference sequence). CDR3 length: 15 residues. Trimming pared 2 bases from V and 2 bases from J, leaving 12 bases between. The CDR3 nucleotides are TGTGCCAGCAGCTTAAGACGGGGGGGAAACACTGAAGCTTTCTTT. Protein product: CASSLRRGGNTEAFF.

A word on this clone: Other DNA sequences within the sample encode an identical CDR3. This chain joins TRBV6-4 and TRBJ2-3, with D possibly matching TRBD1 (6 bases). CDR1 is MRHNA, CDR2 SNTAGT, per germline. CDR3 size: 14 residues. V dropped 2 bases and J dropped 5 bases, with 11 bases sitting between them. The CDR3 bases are TGTGCCAGCAGTGACGGCAGGGGTGGAGATACGCAGTATTTT. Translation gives CASSDGRGGDTQYF.

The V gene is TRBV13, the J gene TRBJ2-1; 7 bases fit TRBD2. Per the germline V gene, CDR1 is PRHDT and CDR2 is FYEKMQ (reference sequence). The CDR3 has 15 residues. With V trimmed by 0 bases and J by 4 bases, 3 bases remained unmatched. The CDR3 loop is CASSLGGSGYNEQFF. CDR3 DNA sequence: TGTGCCAGCAGCTTAGGAGGTAGCGGGTACAATGAGCAGTTCTTC.

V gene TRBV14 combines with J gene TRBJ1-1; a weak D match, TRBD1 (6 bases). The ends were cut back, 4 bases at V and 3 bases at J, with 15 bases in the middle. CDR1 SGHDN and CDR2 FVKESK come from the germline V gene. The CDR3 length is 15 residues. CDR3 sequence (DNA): TGTGCCAGCAGCCCCACGAACAGGGCGGACACTGAAGCTTTCTTT. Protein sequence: CASSPTNRADTEAFF.